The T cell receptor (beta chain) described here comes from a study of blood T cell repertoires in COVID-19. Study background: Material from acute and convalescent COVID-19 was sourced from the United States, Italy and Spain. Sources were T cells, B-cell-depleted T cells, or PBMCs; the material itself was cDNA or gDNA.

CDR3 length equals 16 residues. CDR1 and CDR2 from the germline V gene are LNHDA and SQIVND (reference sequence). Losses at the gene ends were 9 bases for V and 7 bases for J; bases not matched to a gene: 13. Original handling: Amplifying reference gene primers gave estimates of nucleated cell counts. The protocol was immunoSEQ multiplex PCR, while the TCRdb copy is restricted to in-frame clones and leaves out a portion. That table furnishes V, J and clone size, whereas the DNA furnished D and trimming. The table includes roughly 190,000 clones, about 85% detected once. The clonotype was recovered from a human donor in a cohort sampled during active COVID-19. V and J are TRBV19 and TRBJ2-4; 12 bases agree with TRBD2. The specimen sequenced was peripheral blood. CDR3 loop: CASRASGGARSNIQYF. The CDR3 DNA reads TGTGCCAGCCGAGCTAGCGGGGGGGCTCGGTCCAACATTCAGTACTTC.